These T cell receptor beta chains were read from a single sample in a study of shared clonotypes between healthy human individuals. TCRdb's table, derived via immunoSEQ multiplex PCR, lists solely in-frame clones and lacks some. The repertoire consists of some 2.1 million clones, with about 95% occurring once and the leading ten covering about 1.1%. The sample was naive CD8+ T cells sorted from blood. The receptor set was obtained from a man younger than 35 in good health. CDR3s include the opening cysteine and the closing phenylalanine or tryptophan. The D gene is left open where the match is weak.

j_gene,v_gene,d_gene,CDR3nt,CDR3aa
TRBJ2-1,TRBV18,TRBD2,TGTGCCAGCTCACCACCAAAGGGCTTTACTAGCGGGAGTTCGTACAATGAGCAGTTCTTC,CASSPPKGFTSGSSYNEQFF
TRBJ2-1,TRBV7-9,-,TGTGCCAGCAGCTTAGCTGAGCAGTTCTTC,CASSLAEQFF
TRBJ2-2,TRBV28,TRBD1,TGTGCCAGCAGCTTCGACAGGGGCACCGGGGAGCTGTTTTTT,CASSFDRGTGELFF
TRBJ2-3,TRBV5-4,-,TGTGCCAGCAGCTTGGTGTTAGCGGCTAGCACAGATACGCAGTATTTT,CASSLVLAASTDTQYF
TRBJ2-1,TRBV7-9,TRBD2,TGTGCCAGCAGCCGACTCAGCCTTAGCGGGGGGTCCTACAATGAGCAGTTCTTC,CASSRLSLSGGSYNEQFF
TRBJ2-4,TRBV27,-,TGTGCCAGCAGTCCGGGGGGCACGGGTGGGAACATTCAGTACTTC,CASSPGGTGGNIQYF
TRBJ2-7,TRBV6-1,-,TGTGCCAGCTGGGGCTCTTCCTACGAGCAGTACTTC,CASWGSSYEQYF
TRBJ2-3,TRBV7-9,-,TGTGCCAGCAGCTTACCCTTACAAGACACAGATACGCAGTATTTT,CASSLPLQDTDTQYF
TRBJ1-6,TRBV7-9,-,TGTGCCAGCAGTTTCCAGAACTTCTATAATTCACCCCTCCACTTT,CASSFQNFYNSPLHF
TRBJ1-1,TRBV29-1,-,TGCAGCGTTGAAGGCAGGCAGCAGACGAACACTGAAGCTTTCTTT,CSVEGRQQTNTEAFF